This T cell receptor beta chain originates from a study of TIL therapy for anti-PD-1-resistant metastatic lung cancer. Study-wide context: Half of patients were current or former smokers.

The sample holds a few counts of this clone. Noted time point: pre-treatment sample, taken before nivolumab and TIL therapy. Tumor tissue came from excised metastases, mostly pleural nodules or supraclavicular lymph nodes. This was the immunoSEQ v3 assay. Clones were sequenced by immunoSEQ multiplex PCR, and TCRdb holds only the in-frame ones, with some missing. The sample holds approximately 92,000 clones, roughly 65% seen once. The CDR3 extends over 15 amino acids. CDR1 and CDR2 (germline): SGHTA, FQGNSA. V gave up 2 bases and J gave up 3 bases, with 11 bases separating them. This chain links TRBV7-2 with TRBJ1-5; D gene ambiguous. The sequence was obtained from a person aged 25-85 years with non-small cell lung cancer. The source was tumor tissue, collected at baseline. This CDR3 is CASSLWSGPNQPQHF. CDR3 in DNA: TGTGCCAGCAGCTTATGGTCAGGACCCAATCAGCCCCAGCATTTT.